The TCR beta chain described here comes from a study of cytomegalovirus exposure and HLA in healthy donors. The CDR3 is made up of 16 amino acids. With V trimmed by 3 bases and J by 8 bases, 15 bases remained unmatched. Germline-derived CDR1 and CDR2 are SNHLY and FYNNEI. Remarks on this clone: Its antigen is undetermined. Other DNA sequences within the sample encode an identical CDR3.

A multiplex PCR was run with 60 Vbeta primers and 13 Jbeta primers. Assay: immunoSEQ multiplex PCR; the TCRdb copy retains only in-frame clones and omits some. The data hold about 170,000 clones, with approximately 80% observed a single time. General study points: Several V segments, TRBV6-2 and TRBV6-3 among them, could not be told apart and were dropped. Reportedly, diagnosis of cytomegalovirus status by the classifier showed high specificity and sensitivity.

This chain joins TRBV2 and TRBJ1-2; 7 nucleotides line up with TRBD1. Sequences were obtained from PBMCs. The TCR sequence derives from a female donor in good health and CMV-seronegative. DNA of the CDR3: TGTGCCAGCAGTGAGGCCCGGTTGGCCAGGGGGAGCGGCTACACCTTC. Protein sequence: CASSEARLARGSGYTF.